What follows are 21 T cell receptor beta chains derived from one specimen sequenced in a study of technical replicates of blood from a few donors (dated by TCRdb to about 2017). The library was obtained by the immunoSEQ multiplex PCR assay. TCRdb provides this immuneACCESS table in a form limited to in-frame rearrangements. Some clones are lacking; in checked studies, under half of them reflect an unresolved V gene, and why the rest are absent is not known. The sample contains 74,000 or so clones, around 96% of them found a single time. The top ten constitute approximately 0.3% of the sample. Sequencing input: T cells isolated from PBMCs. These receptors originate from a human donor in good health.

This chain uses TRBV4-1 with TRBJ2-7; a possible D gene is TRBD2 (6 bases). Germline V gives CDR1 MGHRA, CDR2 YSYEKL. Trimming pared 5 bases from V and 3 bases from J, leaving 14 bases between. CDR3 size: 14 residues. The CDR3 spells CASSGGSGNYEQYF. CDR3 nucleotide sequence: TGCGCCAGCAGCGGGGGTAGCGGAAACTACGAGCAGTACTTC.

V gene TRBV7-9 combines with J gene TRBJ2-1, with D possibly TRBD1 on 7 matching bases. Germline CDR1 SEHNR, CDR2 FQNEAQ (reference sequence). The CDR3 extends over 16 amino acids. The ends were cut back, 1 base at V and 8 bases at J, with 18 bases in the middle. The CDR3 sequence: CASSLVTGIRGDEQFF. In nucleotides, the CDR3 is TGTGCCAGCAGCTTAGTTACGGGAATCAGGGGGGATGAGCAGTTCTTC.

The chain combines TRBV30 with TRBJ2-1; D possibly corresponds to TRBD2 (6 bases). With 2 bases removed from V and 6 bases from J, the gap between germline ends came to 11 bases. This CDR3 has 13 amino acids. CDR1 is GTSNPN, CDR2 SVGIG, per germline (reference sequence). The chain's CDR3 is CAWSLYSGNEQFF. DNA for the CDR3: TGTGCCTGGAGTCTCTATAGCGGCAATGAGCAGTTCTTC. The full variable domain, its missing parts supplied by reference TRBV30 and TRBJ2-1, is SQTIHQWPATLVQPVGSPLSLECTVEGTSNPNLYWYRQAAGRGLQLLFYSVGIGQISSEVPQNLSASRPQDRQFILSSKKLLLSDSGFYLCAWSLYSGNEQFFGPGTRLTVL.

The CDR3 coding sequence is TGTGCCAGCTCACCACCAGCGGGAGAGCAGTACTTC. Encoded protein: CASSPPAGEQYF. The chain recombines TRBV18 with TRBJ2-7; 7 nucleotides match TRBD2. The CDR3 covers 12 residues. Trimming took 0 bases from V and 7 from J; bases not matched to a gene: 0. Germline values: CDR1 KGHSH, CDR2 LQKENI.

J is TRBJ2-7 and V is TRBV13, with 10 bases lining up with TRBD2. CDR3 length: 15 amino acids. The J segment lost 4 bases and the V segment lost 3 bases, leaving 6 bases of the junction unmatched. Germline V gene data show CDR1 as PRHDT and CDR2 as FYEKMQ (reference sequence). CDR3 coding DNA: TGTGCCAGCAGCTTTATTGGACTAGCGGTTTACGAGCAGTACTTC. This translates into CASSFIGLAVYEQYF.

This chain connects TRBV9 to TRBJ2-2, with 7 positions matching TRBD1. The CDR3 runs to 14 residues. J lost 8 bases, V lost 0 bases, and 4 bases had no gene match. The V gene's germline CDR1 is SGDLS and CDR2 YYNGEE. The CDR3, as DNA: TGTGCCAGCAGCGTAGCTAGGGGGCAAGGGGAGCTGTTTTTT. It encodes CASSVARGQGELFF. The full variable domain, its missing parts supplied by reference TRBV9 and TRBJ2-2, is DSGVTQTPKHLITATGQRVTLRCSPRSGDLSVYWYQQSLDQGLQFLIQYYNGEERAKGNILERFSAQQFPDLHSELNLSSLELGDSALYFCASSVARGQGELFFGEGSRLTVL.

The J gene is TRBJ2-3, the V gene TRBV29-1; 12 bases are shared with TRBD2. Germline CDR1 is SQVTM and CDR2 is ANQGSEA. The V segment lost 7 bases and the J segment 7 bases; nucleotides outside the gene matches: 6. The CDR3 runs 13 residues. This CDR3 reads CSAATSGRNTQYF. CDR3 coding DNA: TGCAGCGCTGCGACTAGCGGGAGAAATACGCAGTATTTT.

The chain has TRBV6-6 and TRBJ2-7; 9 nucleotides align to TRBD2. The germline V gene encodes CDR1 MNHNY and CDR2 SVGAGI (reference sequence). This CDR3 comprises 16 residues. V lost 0 bases and J lost 3; bases outside the gene matches: 6. The CDR3 region is CASSYSKTSGDYEQYF. The DNA for the CDR3 is TGTGCCAGCAGTTACTCGAAGACTAGCGGTGACTACGAGCAGTACTTC.

This chain connects TRBV28 to TRBJ1-1; D call uncertain. The CDR3 contains 15 residues. Per the germline V gene, CDR1 is MDHEN and CDR2 is SYDVKM. Deletions cut 3 bases from V and 6 bases from J, with 17 bases between. The CDR3 DNA sequence: TGTGCCAGCAGTTTGAGAGGGCTAGGACTGGCTGAAGCTTTCTTT. Residues: CASSLRGLGLAEAFF. Complete variable domain (other parts from reference TRBV28 and TRBJ1-1): DVKVTQSSRYLVKRTGEKVFLECVQDMDHENMFWYRQDPGLGLRLIYFSYDVKMKEKGDIPEGYSVSREKKERFSLILESASTNQTSMYLCASSLRGLGLAEAFFGQGTRLTVV.

The rearrangement links TRBV2 to TRBJ2-1; TRBD1 agrees at 9 bases. Germline V lookup: CDR1 SNHLY, CDR2 FYNNEI. The junction had 7 bases not matched to a gene; V was cut back by 10 bases and J by 15 bases. This CDR3 region has 10 residues. CDR3 sequence reads: CATQLGQGFF. CDR3 in DNA: TGTGCCACCCAATTGGGACAGGGGTTCTTC.

The genes are TRBV6-1 and TRBJ2-5; D possibly corresponds to TRBD2 (6 bases). In germline, CDR1 is MNHNS, CDR2 SASEGT. This CDR3 has 15 amino acids. V lost 5 bases to trimming and J lost 5 bases, with 18 bases between them. Here the CDR3 reads CASSISIAVGETQYF. The CDR3 DNA sequence: TGTGCCAGCAGTATTTCAATAGCGGTGGGTGAGACCCAGTACTTC.

CDR3: CASSLGLSSEGDYGYTF. Here the CDR3 DNA reads TGTGCCAGCAGCTTAGGATTGAGTTCAGAAGGAGACTATGGCTACACCTTC. This chain joins TRBV7-9 and TRBJ1-2; D is ambiguous. This CDR3 spans 17 amino acids. V lost 1 base to trimming and J lost 3 bases, with 18 bases between them. CDR1 is SEHNR, CDR2 FQNEAQ, per germline (reference sequence). Based on the CDR3 plus reference TRBV7-9 and TRBJ1-2, the full variable domain is DTGVSQNPRHKITKRGQNVTFRCDPISEHNRLYWYRQTLGQGPEFLTYFQNEAQLEKSRLLSDRFSAERPKGSFSTLEIQRTEQGDSAMYLCASSLGLSSEGDYGYTFGSGTRLTVV.

The V call is TRBV7-6, the J call TRBJ2-5; D is possibly TRBD1 (6 bases). V was trimmed by 1 base and J by 2 bases, leaving 20 bases between them. The CDR3 spans 18 residues. In germline, CDR1 is SGHVS, CDR2 FNYEAQ. The chain's CDR3 is CASSLGGRGLMLQETQYF. The CDR3 bases are TGTGCCAGCAGCTTAGGAGGCAGGGGCTTGATGTTACAAGAGACCCAGTACTTC.

The chain combines TRBV5-6 with TRBJ2-7, with D tentatively TRBD2 (6 bases). The length of the CDR3 is 14 residues. Germline lookup yields CDR1 SGHDT and CDR2 YYEEEE. V lost 3 bases, J lost 8 bases, and 18 bases lay in between. The CDR3 DNA reads TGTGCCAGCAGCTCCGGGACTGGGCCACGCAAGCAGTACTTC. Translated, it gives CASSSGTGPRKQYF.

The V and J genes are TRBV5-5 and TRBJ2-7, with TRBD2 identical over 9 bases. Germline CDR1 is SGHKS and CDR2 is YYEKEE (reference sequence). The CDR3 consists of 16 residues. The V segment lost 2 bases and the J segment 1 base; nucleotides outside the gene matches: 7. CDR3 protein: CASSFSGGTGSYEQYF. CDR3 in DNA: TGTGCCAGCAGCTTTAGCGGGGGAACGGGGTCCTACGAGCAGTACTTC.

CDR3 nucleotides: TGTGCCAGTAGTCCTCGCGGGGGAGGGAACACTGAAGCTTTCTTT. It is translated as CASSPRGGGNTEAFF. The chain has TRBV19 and TRBJ1-1; D perhaps matches TRBD1 (5 bases). This CDR3 is 15 amino acids long. Germline-derived CDR1 and CDR2 are LNHDA and SQIVND (reference sequence). Trimming shortened V by 5 bases and J by 1 base, and 14 bases separated the two germline ends.

V is TRBV28 and J is TRBJ1-5; TRBD1 might be the D (5 bases). The germline CDR1 and CDR2 sequences are MDHEN and SYDVKM. The CDR3 contains 14 residues. The V end lost 8 bases, the J end lost 3 bases, and 14 bases lay between the germline ends. The CDR3, as DNA: TGTGCCAGCCAGACCAGGGTTTTCAATCAGCCCCAGCATTTT. Amino acid sequence: CASQTRVFNQPQHF.

The genes are TRBV7-2 and TRBJ2-1; 8 positions match TRBD2. The length of the CDR3 is 17 residues. Trimming removed 1 base from V and 7 bases from J; junction bases left unmatched: 12. The germline gives CDR1 SGHTA, CDR2 FQGNSA. The CDR3 spells CASSLDLAGLRRNEQFF. Written as DNA, the CDR3 is TGTGCCAGCAGCTTAGATTTAGCGGGACTGCGGCGGAATGAGCAGTTCTTC.

The chain is built from TRBV15 and TRBJ1-2; D is possibly TRBD1 (5 bases). The ends were cut back, 0 bases at V and 1 base at J, with 6 bases in the middle. The V gene's germline CDR1 is LNHNV and CDR2 YYDKDF (reference sequence). There are 14 residues in the CDR3. CDR3 loop: CATSREGGNYGYTF. The CDR3 DNA is TGTGCCACCAGCAGAGAGGGGGGTAACTATGGCTACACCTTC.

The V call is TRBV7-9, the J call TRBJ1-2; tentative D call: TRBD1 (6 bases). CDR3 length equals 14 residues. Germline lookup yields CDR1 SEHNR and CDR2 FQNEAQ (reference sequence). Trimming stripped 0 bases from V and 8 bases from J, with 13 bases between. The CDR3, as DNA: TGTGCCAGCAGCTTAGCGGGGGCAGGGAAGGGCTACACCTTC. It encodes CASSLAGAGKGYTF.

The chain has TRBV4-1 and TRBJ2-1; D possibly corresponds to TRBD2 (7 bases). V lost 0 bases, J lost 10 bases, and 13 bases lay in between. CDR3 length: 14 residues. Germline CDR1 and CDR2: MGHRA and YSYEKL. The CDR3 bases are TGCGCCAGCAGCCAAGAGAGGGGGGGCTGGGAGCAGTTCTTC. The encoded protein is CASSQERGGWEQFF.